The present T cell receptor (beta chain) was sequenced within a study of T cells in localized non-small cell lung cancer. This CDR3 has 14 residues. The V gene lost 3 bases and the J gene lost 3 bases, with 9 bases spanning the gap. CDR1 LNHDA and CDR2 SQIVND come from the germline V gene (reference sequence). Assay: immunoSEQ multiplex PCR; the TCRdb copy retains only in-frame clones and omits some. The sample yields 1,700 or so clones, approximately 29% seen once. About this clone itself: Its target is not known.

General study results and limits: Across samples, adjacent lung featured a median around 56 of the top 100 tumor clones.

The chain recombines TRBV19 with TRBJ1-5, with a possible D match to TRBD1 (6 bases). The material sequenced was normal lung tissue next to the tumor, taken before any cancer treatment. The TCR comes from an older female donor with stage I lung adenocarcinoma. The CDR3 coding sequence is TGTGCCAGTAGTATGGGACATATCAATCAGCCCCAGCATTTT. It yields the protein CASSMGHINQPQHF.